The next 17 T cell receptor beta chains were all read from a single sample in a study of blood T cell repertoires in COVID-19. The table came from immunoSEQ multiplex PCR; TCRdb's copy has only in-frame clones and leaves some out. This sample has around 300,000 clones, with under 90% found just once. Sequenced: peripheral blood. The source of these receptors is a woman aged 50 to 60 who had recovered from COVID-19.

Here the CDR3 DNA reads TGTGCCAGCTCACCCACCGGGACAGGGTTGAATTCACCCCTCCACTTT. Amino acids: CASSPTGTGLNSPLHF. V usage is TRBV18 and J usage is TRBJ1-6; 9 bases agree with TRBD1. This CDR3 has 16 amino acids. Germline V CDR1 and CDR2: KGHSH, LQKENI. V trimming: 3 bases; J trimming: 7 bases; junction bases outside the gene matches: 7.

V gene TRBV9 combines with J gene TRBJ1-2, with unresolved D. Germline CDR1 SGDLS, CDR2 YYNGEE. The V and J ends lost 0 bases and 7 bases respectively, with 13 bases between them. The CDR3 length is 14 residues. Written as DNA, the CDR3 is TGTGCCAGCAGCGTAGATGAGGGAAAGGGTGGCTACACCTTC. This codes for CASSVDEGKGGYTF.

J is TRBJ1-1 and V is TRBV9; D is unresolved. Germline assignment: CDR1 SGDLS and CDR2 YYNGEE. Deletions cut 1 base from V and 3 bases from J, with 10 bases between. The CDR3 spans 14 residues. The CDR3 DNA is TGTGCCAGCAGCGTACGGGGATTGGACACTGAAGCTTTCTTT. It encodes CASSVRGLDTEAFF.

V is TRBV28 and J is TRBJ2-1; 9 bases align to TRBD1. The germline V gene has CDR1 MDHEN and CDR2 SYDVKM. The CDR3 sequence is 15 residues long. J lost 3 bases, V lost 5 bases, and 5 bases had no gene match. The CDR3 nucleotides are TGTGCCAGCAGTCCTACGACAGGGGGCTACAATGAGCAGTTCTTC. Translation gives CASSPTTGGYNEQFF.

The chain uses TRBV7-9 and TRBJ2-1, with a weak D call TRBD2 (6 bases). The germline V gene has CDR1 SEHNR and CDR2 FQNEAQ (reference sequence). This CDR3 region has 15 residues. V gave up 3 bases and J gave up 4 bases, with 13 bases separating them. CDR3: CASSLYYSGYNEQFF. CDR3 DNA sequence: TGTGCCAGCAGCTTGTACTATAGCGGTTACAATGAGCAGTTCTTC. Full variable domain (remainder filled in from reference TRBV7-9 and TRBJ2-1): DTGVSQNPRHKITKRGQNVTFRCDPISEHNRLYWYRQTLGQGPEFLTYFQNEAQLEKSRLLSDRFSAERPKGSFSTLEIQRTEQGDSAMYLCASSLYYSGYNEQFFGPGTRLTVL.

This chain links TRBV28 with TRBJ1-2; 7 nucleotides match TRBD1. The CDR3 is 16 residues long. The junction had 7 bases not matched to a gene; V was cut back by 3 bases and J by 0 bases. Per the germline V gene, CDR1 is MDHEN and CDR2 is SYDVKM. The CDR3 sequence: CASSLGAGTANYGYTF. CDR3 nucleotides: TGTGCCAGCAGTTTGGGCGCAGGGACAGCTAACTATGGCTACACCTTC.

This chain uses TRBV9 with TRBJ2-5; 12 positions match TRBD2. The germline V gene encodes CDR1 SGDLS and CDR2 YYNGEE. V dropped 3 bases and J dropped 4; count of bases not matched to a gene: 1. This CDR3 is 14 amino acids long. The CDR3 DNA sequence: TGTGCCAGCAGCGCGGGACTAGCGGGAGAGACCCAGTACTTC. Translating gives CASSAGLAGETQYF. Supplemented by reference TRBV9 and TRBJ2-5, the full variable domain reads DSGVTQTPKHLITATGQRVTLRCSPRSGDLSVYWYQQSLDQGLQFLIQYYNGEERAKGNILERFSAQQFPDLHSELNLSSLELGDSALYFCASSAGLAGETQYFGPGTRLLVL.

The chain is built from TRBV2 and TRBJ2-7; D may be TRBD1 (6 bases). CDR3 length: 14 residues. The germline V gene encodes CDR1 SNHLY and CDR2 FYNNEI. V was cut by 6 bases and J by 2 bases, with 14 bases left in between. Here the CDR3 reads CASRNRVGAYEQYF. The CDR3 DNA reads as TGTGCCAGCAGAAACAGGGTTGGGGCCTACGAGCAGTACTTC. Full variable domain (rest looked up from reference TRBV2 and TRBJ2-7): EPEVTQTPSHQVTQMGQEVILRCVPISNHLYFYWYRQILGQKVEFLVSFYNNEISEKSEIFDDQFSVERPDGSNFTLKIRSTKLEDSAMYFCASRNRVGAYEQYFGPGTRLTVT.

The chain combines TRBV7-3 with TRBJ2-1, with D maybe TRBD2 (6 bases). CDR1 is SGHTA, CDR2 FQGTGA, per germline. Trimming cost V 1 base and J 6 bases, with 10 bases left between them. The length of the CDR3 is 14 residues. CDR3 residues: CASSLITTSNEQFF. In nucleotides, the CDR3 is TGTGCCAGCAGCTTAATAACGACTAGCAATGAGCAGTTCTTC.

This clone was seen only once. The chain recombines TRBV6-1 with TRBJ2-7, with 8 positions matching TRBD2. Looked up from germline, CDR1 is MNHNS and CDR2 is SASEGT. Unmatched junction bases numbered 13, after V lost 2 bases and J lost 4 bases. The CDR3 length is 17 residues. The CDR3 DNA reads as TGTGCCAGCAGTGAAAGTATGGCGGGGGGCCTCGGGTACGAGCAGTACTTC. Its translation: CASSESMAGGLGYEQYF.

The rearrangement uses TRBV5-6 and TRBJ2-7, with TRBD2 matching 7 bases. This CDR3 is 16 amino acids long. The germline CDR1 and CDR2 sequences are SGHDT and YYEEEE. V shed 1 base, J shed 5 bases, and the junction held 12 bases outside the gene matches. The CDR3 reads CASSLSSGGLTHEQYF. For the CDR3, the DNA is TGTGCCAGCAGCTTGTCGTCGGGGGGACTTACCCACGAGCAGTACTTC.

Only one count was recorded for this clone. The chain carries TRBV6-5 and TRBJ1-4, with D perhaps TRBD1 (5 bases). CDR1 MNHEY and CDR2 SVGAGI come from the germline V gene. V lost 6 bases and J lost 8, with 16 bases in between. The CDR3 runs 14 residues. CDR3 sequence reads: CASRSGGLGEKLFF. The CDR3 region has the DNA TGTGCCAGCAGAAGCGGGGGGTTGGGAGAAAAACTGTTTTTT.

The V and J genes are TRBV5-1 and TRBJ2-5; D is possibly TRBD2 (6 bases). The CDR3 is 14 residues long. Germline V lookup: CDR1 SGHRS, CDR2 YFSETQ. The V end lost 5 bases, the J end lost 4 bases, and 15 bases lay between the germline ends. This CDR3 reads CASRGLPGGETQYF. CDR3 nucleotides: TGCGCCAGCAGGGGACTCCCTGGGGGAGAGACCCAGTACTTC.

This sequence joins TRBV27 and TRBJ2-1, with 7 positions matching TRBD1. The CDR3 covers 13 residues. Germline V CDR1 and CDR2: MNHEY, SMNVEV (reference sequence). The V segment lost 4 bases and the J segment 8 bases; nucleotides outside the gene matches: 5. CDR3 residues: CASSYDRDYEQFF. In DNA, the CDR3 is TGTGCCAGCAGTTACGACAGGGATTATGAGCAGTTCTTC.

The table lists this clone with a few counts. The chain joins TRBV2 to TRBJ2-3; tentative D call: TRBD2 (5 bases). Per the germline V gene, CDR1 is SNHLY and CDR2 is FYNNEI. Trimming left V 2 bases short and J 3 bases short, with 9 bases between. The CDR3 consists of 14 residues. CDR3 DNA: TGTGCCAGCAGTGAAAACAGAGGGACAGATACGCAGTATTTT. This codes for CASSENRGTDTQYF.

The chain carries TRBV6-5 and TRBJ1-2; possibly TRBD1 for D (6 bases). Germline CDR1 MNHEY, CDR2 SVGAGI. This CDR3 is built from 14 residues. The V end lost 8 bases, the J end lost 4 bases, and 17 bases lay between the germline ends. CDR3: CASRGSGTTYGYTF. In DNA, the CDR3 is TGTGCCAGCCGAGGGTCTGGGACAACCTATGGCTACACCTTC.

The rearrangement uses TRBV6-1 and TRBJ2-3; 7 nucleotides align to TRBD2. The trim removed 2 bases at V and 5 bases at J, leaving 10 bases unmatched. Germline CDR1 reads MNHNS; CDR2 reads SASEGT. CDR3 size: 16 residues. DNA for the CDR3: TGTGCCAGCAGTGAAACTGGCGGGAGAGGAGGAGATACGCAGTATTTT. Encoded protein: CASSETGGRGGDTQYF.